This TCR beta chain was recorded in a study of regulatory T cells in long-lasting Graves disease. Turning to the study itself: New Graves' disease cases had less than 3 months of antithyroid drugs.

Study-level findings and limits: Compared with new cases, persistent Graves' patients showed reduced TCR diversity.

The time point: newly diagnosed GD, antithyroid drugs for less than 3 months. From PBMCs, RNA was extracted and then used to make the TCR library. This clonotype was seen repeatedly, ten times or more. Its antigen is unidentified. To make TCR beta libraries, researchers used iRepertoire HTBI primers and Arm-PCR of CDR3 regions. One entry per CDR3 protein, called by TCRdb with MiXCR from the multiplex PCR reads. The table records around 250,000 distinct CDR3 sequences, around 16% of them present only once. The CDR3 loop spans 14 amino acids. V was clipped by 3 bases and J by 9 bases, with 17 bases between them. Per the germline V gene, CDR1 is MNHGY and CDR2 is SVAAGI.

The material sequenced was peripheral blood mononuclear cells (PBMCs), taken at new diagnosis, from a patient treated with antithyroid drugs. This clonotype was obtained from a female donor with Graves disease. V gene TRBV6-9 combines with J gene TRBJ1-1; unclear D gene. The CDR3, as DNA: TGTGCCAGCAGTTACCTACCCCGACCGGAAAAAGCTTTCTTT. Amino acid sequence: CASSYLPRPEKAFF.